This T cell receptor beta chain was captured by sequencing in a study of blood T cell repertoires in COVID-19. Study-level information: The analysed material was cDNA or gDNA that came from T cells, B-cell-depleted T cells, or PBMCs.

Profiling relied on immunoSEQ multiplex PCR, and the TCRdb table lists in-frame clones only, not all of them. The data show fewer than 400,000 clones, with approximately 90% seen just once and 10% held by the top ten. Germline loops: CDR1 MGHRA, CDR2 YSYEKL. V was pared by 0 bases and J by 4 bases, with 5 bases of the junction left unmatched. This CDR3 comprises 15 residues. Before being deemed recovered, Cohort 3 donors had two negative PCRs, clearance, or symptom resolution. Sequencing was done on a sample of PBMCs or T cells enriched from blood (not recorded which). This chain links TRBV4-1 with TRBJ1-2; 7 bases line up with TRBD1. This TCR was sampled from a woman aged 50 to 60 who had recovered from COVID-19. The CDR3 reads CASSQDRAGGYGYTF. The CDR3 DNA sequence: TGCGCCAGCAGCCAAGATCGGGCAGGGGGCTATGGCTACACCTTC.